In this sample, the clone carrying this TCR beta chain turned up a few times. Its antigen is unknown. The sample is drawn from a study of blood T cells in healthy people across ages. Notes on the study in general: Naive T cell percentage by flow cytometry tracked strongly with beta diversity. No conclusive comparison of naive versus antigen-experienced cells was possible with unsorted PBMCs.

CDR1 is SQVTM and CDR2 is ANQGSEA in the germline V gene. The length of the CDR3 is 15 residues. Trimming removed 2 bases from V and 3 bases from J, with 15 bases in between. A sample-barcoded 5' primer and a J-beta primer mix were used in a second PCR of roughly 6 to 12 cycles. Each TCR beta cDNA got a 12-nucleotide random molecular identifier. Via MiXCR, TCRdb re-called the 5' RACE reads, giving one row per CDR3 protein. This table has about 1.6 million distinct CDR3 sequences, 30% to 40% appearing once. Material for sequencing was blood. The chain is built from TRBV29-1 and TRBJ2-3; D possibly corresponds to TRBD2 (5 bases). This receptor was obtained from a woman aged 25 to 39 in good health. This CDR3 is CSVENSRGQTDTQYF. The CDR3 DNA follows: TGCAGCGTTGAAAATTCACGGGGTCAGACAGATACGCAGTATTTT.